This T cell receptor beta chain was retrieved from a study of cytomegalovirus exposure and HLA in healthy donors (dated 2017 in TCRdb). About the study as a whole: An earlier analysis of several hundred of the donors reported 250 to 300 Gb of sequence data and 117 million unique TCR beta sequences from about 179 million T cells. An early release covering about 600 HLA-typed donors comprised about 300 gigabases of sequencing data and 65 million to 100 million unique TCR sequences. The genetic ancestry cluster associated with self-reported Caucasian donors included over 80% of the 350 to 500 genotyped donors. The study was designed to test whether signatures of past pathogen exposure could be identified by cataloging public T cell receptors. The study profiled the T cell repertoires of hundreds of subjects by immunosequencing and related them to cytomegalovirus serostatus. Along with the roughly 700-subject first cohort, a separate validation cohort of 120 different subjects was used. To predict cytomegalovirus infection status, the study brought together high-throughput TCR immunosequencing, statistical association of individual TCRs with disease status, and machine learning. A later analysis re-analyzed previously published TCR beta repertoires from 600 to 850 donors and added high-resolution HLA genotyping to study TCR occurrence patterns. The later analysis used no new phenotypic data to find candidate immune exposures, relying instead on TCR beta sequences and their occurrence across donors. In an earlier analysis of 550 to 700 of the donors, high-throughput TCR beta sequencing was used to judge whether each TCR beta V gene segment behaved as functional or pseudogenic. Donor age, sex, ethnicity and CMV serostatus were collected together with the repertoire data. A later genetic analysis took genome-wide SNP genotypes for about 65% of the roughly 670 donors and used that subset as a discovery cohort. All discovery cohort repertoires had been generated using a single sequencing platform. Both class I and class II loci were covered by HLA typing, at four-digit resolution. The number of typed donors differed by locus: 629-630 for A, B, C, DRB1 and DQB1; 522 for DQA1; 606 for DPA1; and roughly 470 for DPB1. Roughly 5 DR-DQ haplotypes were handled as single units for association and clustering, since linkage in the cohort was strong. Among around 400 genotyped donors of the cohort, an average of approximately 240,000 unique TCR beta nucleotide sequences were sequenced per donor, roughly 20% of them non-productive. What the study reported, not specific to this receptor: A cluster of highly shared sequence variants was judged likely to represent a technical artifact of the sequencing pipeline. Linkage disequilibrium might explain the correlated functional status among segregating V segments, but an unknown experimental factor could not be excluded. When HLA alleles, especially DR and DQ, strongly co-occurred, TCR associations were difficult to assign to individual alleles. Most TCR sequences were observed very rarely across donors, whereas some public TCRs were present in many individuals. In both the original and validation cohorts, the classifier was reported to diagnose cytomegalovirus status with high specificity and sensitivity. A later analysis found that HLA-associated TCR beta chains were more clonally expanded and had lower generation probabilities than equally common non-associated chains. In a later genetic analysis, a missense DCLRE1C variant was associated with V-gene and J-gene trimming of TCR beta chains, and the association was replicated in an independent cohort. Some IMGT-functional V segments, including TRBV6-2 and TRBV6-3, could not be distinguished by the 87-base-pair reads and were therefore excluded. The authors suggested that the approach could potentially be generalized to other disease states and immunological phenotypes. In a later analysis, most CMV-associated TCR beta chains were found to appear HLA-restricted, with HLA associations seemingly driven largely by CMV exposure. A total of 150 to 200 TCR beta chains were listed by the study as associated with cytomegalovirus. The earlier analysis of about 600 of the donors excluded 15 to 20 rarely observed V segments, including chromosome 9 orphons, because counts were too low. In an earlier analysis of 500 to 650 of the donors, most TCR beta V segments appeared in productive rearrangements about 87% or about 30% of the time, broadly matching IMGT annotations. Presence/absence analyses assumed roughly uniform sequencing depth across donors, an assumption that may not hold. A further reported finding was that TCR beta sequences accurately predicted the HLA-A and HLA-B alleles for most subjects in the first cohort. CMV serostatus was the only immune exposure information available for the cohort. HLA typing was unavailable for some donors at each locus, so association tests used only the typed subset. In a later analysis, the rate of TCR association differed among HLA loci, with DRB1 alleles having the most associated TCRs and HLA-C alleles having the fewest. At a false discovery rate of 0.05, a later analysis linked some 17,000 TCR beta sequences to specific HLA alleles. This cohort had only TCR beta chains sequenced, and the lack of alpha or paired-chain data limited which features could be detected. According to a later genetic analysis, donors in an Asian-associated ancestry cluster had fewer N-insertions in productive TCRs than the approximately 700-donor mean. According to a later analysis, parvovirus B19, influenza, CMV and Epstein-Barr virus appeared linked to several top co-occurrence clusters. In vitro tests confirmed that three of the cytomegalovirus-associated TCR beta chains recognize cytomegalovirus antigens.

In total, about 650 healthy bone marrow donors made up the cohort. At the time of sampling, all cohort members were nominally healthy, though unrecorded immune exposures were likely present. The donor was CMV seronegative and belonged to the group of over 300 seronegative cohort members. A peripheral blood sample was collected from each donor, and TCR beta sequencing was performed on peripheral blood mononuclear cells. Genomic DNA was extracted from the blood cell samples with the Qiagen DNeasy Blood Extraction Kit. As regards this clone: Its binding antigen is unknown. No much larger clone is present one base from it, and per-base qualities are unavailable.

The protocol used for the library was the immunoSEQ multiplex PCR assay. A mixture of 60 forward primers for TCR Vbeta segments and 13 reverse primers for TCR Jbeta segments was used in the multiplex PCR. Amplification of the CDR3 region of rearranged TCR beta genes was performed with a multiplex PCR assay on genomic DNA. Amplified TCR beta libraries were sequenced as 87-base-pair reads on the Illumina HiSeq System. In the source study's methods: In a later analysis, tens of millions of unique TCR beta chains were counted across the roughly 670 repertoires, and around 10 million of these chains were shared by at least two donors. To remove PCR and sequencing errors, raw reads were error-corrected and collapsed into unique sequences using a nearest-neighbor algorithm that merged closely related sequences. Alignment of CDR3 sequences to IMGT reference sequences was used to assign V, D and J gene segments. Each retained sequence needed at least a six-nucleotide match to both a V gene segment and a J gene segment. A rearrangement counted as productive if the CDR3 had no stop codons and remained in frame with V and J, and every other rearrangement counted as non-productive. CDR3 was defined according to IMGT convention as the region running from the second conserved V-encoded cysteine to the conserved J-encoded phenylalanine. Sequences without an unambiguous match to a single V gene segment were excluded from the earlier analysis of several hundred of the donors. In an earlier analysis of around 600 of the donors, V segments were called functional above 56.7% productive rearrangements and were called segregating when the between-donor standard deviation exceeded 5%. A statistical classification framework was built for diagnosing cytomegalovirus status from the catalog of TCR beta chain sequences. A later analysis assigned V and J genes by comparing TCR nucleotide sequences with IMGT/GENE-DB human TR gene sequences. The TCRdist pipeline was used in a later analysis to assign CDR3 sequences and most-parsimonious VDJ recombination scenarios. In a later analysis, each TCR beta chain was defined by its CDR3 amino acid sequence together with its V-gene family, and reads lacking a unique V-gene family were excluded. To address suspected cross-contamination and a sequencing artifact, a later analysis removed over 500 highly shared, low-generation-probability nucleotide sequences. In a later analysis, a clonal expansion index for each public chain was calculated from normalized within-repertoire ranks of inferred template counts. A later analysis computed generation probabilities with a VDJ recombination model fitted to out-of-frame rearrangements, and checked the results against IGoR. In a later analysis, TCR-TCR, TCR-HLA and TCR-CMV co-occurrence was scored with hypergeometric tests, and a repertoire-size bias correction was applied to TCR pairs. A later analysis estimated false discovery rates by permuting HLA or CMV assignments 20 times. In a later analysis, co-occurring TCRs were grouped using DBSCAN, with TCRdist sequence similarity added in when clustering inside HLA-allele-positive subsets. Repertoires with fewer than 30,000 or more than 120,000 public chains were left out of co-occurrence clustering, as were four to six repertoires with anomalous nucleotide sharing. Not all clones reach the TCRdb copy of this immuneACCESS table, which keeps in-frame sequences only. Checked studies attribute under half of the gap to unresolved V genes and leave the rest unexplained. The V and J calls and clone size come from that table; D and trimming were worked out from the DNA. The sample yields about 160,000 clones; roughly 77% were counted once. The ten largest account for around 4.9% of the sample.

From the germline V gene, CDR1 is SQVTM and CDR2 is ANQGSEA. The CDR3, cysteine through phenylalanine, is 12 amino acids long. Of the read, only the CDR3 DNA is kept; its 36 bases are in frame from base 1. The V end loses 4 bases and the J end loses 6 bases, and a stretch of 13 bases separates them. The chain links TRBV29-1 with TRBJ2-7; matching of 5 bases hints at TRBD1 as the D gene. The source of this sequence is a male donor in good health and CMV-seronegative. The material sequenced was PBMCs. The CDR3 here reads CSVGQGFSEQYF. The DNA sequence reads TGCAGCGTTGGGCAGGGTTTCAGCGAGCAGTACTTC.